This T cell receptor (beta chain) was obtained from a study of blood T cell repertoires in COVID-19. As for the study in general: Researchers got acute and convalescent COVID-19 samples from the United States, Italy and Spain. Sources were T cells, B-cell-depleted T cells, or PBMCs; the material itself was cDNA or gDNA.

Note on this clone: This sample includes further DNA sequences coding for the same CDR3.

This CDR3 contains 12 residues. Per the germline V gene, CDR1 is LGHDT and CDR2 is YNNKEL (reference sequence). The V end lost 0 bases, the J end lost 4 bases, and 4 bases lay between the germline ends. In assigning cohorts, the study relied on participant-reported clinical history. In the source study's methods: Researchers report that nucleated cell counts were estimated from reference gene primer amplification. The repertoire was sequenced with immunoSEQ multiplex PCR; TCRdb's copy has only in-frame clones and lacks some. D and trimming were read from the DNA, whereas the V and J calls and clone size are those reported in that table. Found here are 130,000 to 150,000 clones, roughly 84% of them singletons; the top ten hold more than 4.5%.

The genes are TRBV3-1 (or the pseudogene TRBV3-2) and TRBJ2-7; D gene uncertain. This TCR derives from a woman aged 50 to 65 who had been exposed to COVID-19. The sequencing input was PBMCs or T cells enriched from blood (not recorded which). The CDR3 here is CASSQDPYEQYF. CDR3 coding DNA: TGTGCCAGCAGCCAAGATCCGTACGAGCAGTACTTC.